The rows below give T cell receptor beta chains drawn from one sample of a study of shared clonotypes between healthy human individuals. Method: immunoSEQ multiplex PCR; TCRdb's copy keeps in-frame clones and lacks some. The table has approximately 700,000 clones, about three quarters seen once. Sequenced material: memory CD4+ T cells sorted from blood. These TCRs come from a woman between 25 and 40 years old in good health. CDR3s include the opening cysteine and the closing phenylalanine or tryptophan. Each record gives: CDR3 protein, CDR3 DNA, J gene, V gene, D gene, clone size. A D gene is named only where the DNA matches it firmly. The listing skips clone size in some rows; elsewhere it reads once, few, many or a size class.

CSVVWQLTYNEQFF	TGCAGCGTTGTTTGGCAGCTAACTTACAATGAGCAGTTCTTC	TRBJ2-1	TRBV29-1	.	.
CAKERGYGYTF	TGTGCGAAGGAACGGGGCTATGGCTACACCTTC	TRBJ1-2	TRBV30	.	few
CASQQSLSTDTQYF	TGTGCCAGCCAGCAGTCTCTGAGCACAGATACGCAGTATTTT	TRBJ2-3	TRBV5-4	.	.
CASSLFPQGSSYNEQFF	TGTGCCAGTAGTCTTTTCCCCCAGGGGAGCTCCTACAATGAGCAGTTCTTC	TRBJ2-1	TRBV19	.	.
CASREGSHGYTF	TGCGCCAGCAGGGAAGGGAGTCATGGCTACACCTTC	TRBJ1-2	TRBV5-1	.	.
CASSVSEGTGELFF	TGTGCCAGCAGCGTAAGTGAGGGGACCGGGGAGCTGTTTTTT	TRBJ2-2	TRBV9	.	.
CASRDGTSGRNEQFF	TGTGCCAGTCGTGACGGGACTAGCGGGAGGAATGAGCAGTTCTTC	TRBJ2-1	TRBV19	TRBD2	.
CASSQGDSADTQYF	TGTGCCAGCAGCCAAGGGGATAGCGCAGATACGCAGTATTTT	TRBJ2-3	TRBV14	.	.
CASSWNIYSYEQYF	TGTGCCAGCAGCTGGAATATATACTCCTACGAGCAGTACTTC	TRBJ2-7	TRBV7-9	.	.
CASGRQGVIDEQFF	TGTGCCAGCGGAAGACAGGGGGTAATCGATGAGCAGTTCTTC	TRBJ2-1	TRBV6-1	TRBD1	.
CASSPRVYEQYF	TGTGCCAGCAGTCCACGAGTTTACGAGCAGTACTTC	TRBJ2-7	TRBV28	.	.
CATSARQAVSNEQYF	TGTGCCACCAGCGCCCGACAGGCGGTCTCCAACGAGCAGTACTTC	TRBJ2-7	TRBV15	.	.
CASSQGDGVNTEAFF	TGTGCCAGCAGCCAAGGGGACGGAGTGAACACTGAAGCTTTCTTT	TRBJ1-1	TRBV14	.	.
CASSEGSVGRRNTEAFF	TGTGCCAGCAGTGAAGGATCCGTAGGCCGACGAAACACTGAAGCTTTCTTT	TRBJ1-1	TRBV2	.	.
CASSEASGIQPQHF	TGTGCCAGCAGTGAAGCGTCGGGGATTCAGCCCCAGCATTTT	TRBJ1-5	TRBV6-1	.	.
CASRMGNINQPQHF	TGTGCCAGCAGGATGGGCAACATCAATCAGCCCCAGCATTTT	TRBJ1-5	TRBV28	.	.
CASSLGPPHTRNTIYF	TGTGCCAGCAGTTTAGGGCCCCCGCATACAAGAAACACCATATATTTT	TRBJ1-3	TRBV28	.	.
CASSQSGGDYGYTF	TGTGCCAGCAGCCAATCGGGGGGAGACTATGGCTACACCTTC	TRBJ1-2	TRBV9	.	.
CASNGGRADTQYF	TGCGCCAGCAATGGCGGGAGGGCAGATACGCAGTATTTT	TRBJ2-3	TRBV10-2	TRBD2	.
CAISATSDNAYEQYF	TGTGCCATCAGTGCAACTAGCGACAACGCCTACGAGCAGTACTTC	TRBJ2-7	TRBV10-3	TRBD2	.
CASSYSGFQPQHF	TGTGCCAGCAGTTACTCCGGATTTCAGCCCCAGCATTTT	TRBJ1-5	TRBV6-5	.	.
CASRGSGSQGTGELFF	TGTGCCAGCAGGGGTAGCGGGAGTCAAGGCACCGGGGAGCTGTTTTTT	TRBJ2-2	TRBV27	TRBD2	.
CASSPRGLGTGELFF	TGTGCCAGCAGTCCAAGGGGATTGGGCACCGGGGAGCTGTTTTTT	TRBJ2-2	TRBV28	.	.
CASSYGQRGGELFF	TGTGCCAGCAGTTACGGACAGCGAGGCGGGGAGCTGTTTTTT	TRBJ2-2	TRBV6-5	.	.
CASSPTGSYGYTF	TGTGCCAGCAGTCCGACAGGAAGCTATGGCTACACCTTC	TRBJ1-2	TRBV2	.	.
CASSLGNRQGAGYGYTF	TGTGCCAGCAGCTTAGGAAACAGACAGGGGGCAGGCTATGGCTACACCTTC	TRBJ1-2	TRBV7-2	TRBD1	.
CASSEVGVGSGANVLTF	TGTGCCAGCAGTGAAGTAGGTGTGGGAAGTGGGGCCAACGTCCTGACTTTC	TRBJ2-6	TRBV6-1	.	many
CASSLGGEETQYF	TGTGCCAGCAGCTTAGGTGGAGAAGAGACCCAGTACTTC	TRBJ2-5	TRBV5-6	.	.
CAWSVWEANVLTF	TGTGCCTGGAGTGTATGGGAAGCCAACGTCCTGACTTTC	TRBJ2-6	TRBV30	.	.
CASRRDSRGQTEAFF	TGTGCCAGCAGGCGGGACTCAAGGGGCCAAACTGAAGCTTTCTTT	TRBJ1-1	TRBV6-6	.	.
CASSLSVGGGTDTQYF	TGTGCCAGCAGCTTATCGGTGGGGGGCGGTACAGATACGCAGTATTTT	TRBJ2-3	TRBV7-2	.	few
CASRPRLAGGADTQYF	TGTGCCAGCAGACCCAGACTAGCGGGAGGTGCAGATACGCAGTATTTT	TRBJ2-3	TRBV7-9	TRBD2	.